The source of this T cell receptor (beta chain) is a study of CD8+ T cells in alopecia areata. Whole-study context: Tofacitinib administration to treated patients was oral, at 5 to 10 mg twice daily. Study observations and caveats: Greater clonality was observed in lesional scalp samples, especially alopecia totalis/universalis, versus normal scalp.

V gave up 4 bases and J gave up 0 bases, with 10 bases separating them. CDR3 size: 14 residues. CDR1 SQVTM and CDR2 ANQGSEA come from the germline V gene. cDNA prepared by RNA extraction and subsequent reverse transcription served as the template for sequencing. Repertoires were generated with immunoSEQ multiplex PCR, while TCRdb's copy carries only in-frame clones and drops some. This sample yields 170,000 or so clones, of which 63% are seen a single time; roughly 1.7% belongs to the top ten. Lesional scalp punch biopsies and peripheral blood were collected from alopecia areata patients. Concerning this clone: As yet, its antigen is unknown.

The sample here was CD4+ T cells sorted from blood, taken at week 0. J is TRBJ2-1 and V is TRBV29-1; D remains unclear. This sequence originates from a human donor with alopecia areata. In DNA form, the CDR3 reads TGCAGCGTTGTAGGGTTAAACTCCTACAATGAGCAGTTCTTC. Translated: CSVVGLNSYNEQFF.